This T cell receptor beta chain was documented in a study of cytomegalovirus exposure and HLA in healthy donors. Study findings and constraints: Most of the TCR beta V segments (in an earlier analysis) were productive either about 87% or about 30% of the time. Researchers counted around 180 TCR beta chains as cytomegalovirus-associated.

To note about this clone: Its antigen is undetermined.

The V end lost 4 bases, the J end lost 4 bases, and 14 bases lay between the germline ends. This CDR3 has 15 residues. Germline V CDR1 and CDR2: ENHRY, SYGVKD. This cohort consisted of healthy bone marrow donors. With 60 Vbeta and 13 Jbeta primers, the PCR was carried out. Clones were sequenced by immunoSEQ multiplex PCR, and TCRdb holds only the in-frame ones, with some missing. The sample records roughly 160,000 clones, approximately 80% being singletons. This sequence joins TRBV10-3 and TRBJ2-1; D is undetermined. Sequenced sample: PBMCs. This clonotype was obtained from a man aged 25-40 years in good health and CMV-seropositive. The CDR3 loop reads CAISGAVSSYNEQFF. The CDR3 nucleotides read TGTGCCATCAGTGGGGCCGTGTCGAGTTACAATGAGCAGTTCTTC.